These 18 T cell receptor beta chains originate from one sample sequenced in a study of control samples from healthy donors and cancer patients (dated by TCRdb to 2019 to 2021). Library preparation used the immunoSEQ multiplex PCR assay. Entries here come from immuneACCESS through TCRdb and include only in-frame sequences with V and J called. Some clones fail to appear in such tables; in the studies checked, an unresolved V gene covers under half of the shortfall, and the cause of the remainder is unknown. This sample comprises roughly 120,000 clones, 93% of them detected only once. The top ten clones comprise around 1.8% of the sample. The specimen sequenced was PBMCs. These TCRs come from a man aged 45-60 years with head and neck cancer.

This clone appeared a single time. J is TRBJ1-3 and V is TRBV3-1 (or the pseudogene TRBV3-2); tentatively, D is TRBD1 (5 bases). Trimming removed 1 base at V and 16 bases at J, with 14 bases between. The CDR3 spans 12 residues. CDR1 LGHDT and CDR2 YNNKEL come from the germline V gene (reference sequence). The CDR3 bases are TGTGCCAGCAGCCAAGTAAACGGACACTTGTATTTT. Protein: CASSQVNGHLYF.

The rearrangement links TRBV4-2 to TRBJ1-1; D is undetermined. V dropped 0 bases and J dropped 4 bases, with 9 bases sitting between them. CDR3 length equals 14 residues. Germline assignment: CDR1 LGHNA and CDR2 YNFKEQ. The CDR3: CASSQEAGSTEAFF. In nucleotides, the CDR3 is TGTGCCAGCAGCCAAGAAGCGGGGAGCACTGAAGCTTTCTTT.

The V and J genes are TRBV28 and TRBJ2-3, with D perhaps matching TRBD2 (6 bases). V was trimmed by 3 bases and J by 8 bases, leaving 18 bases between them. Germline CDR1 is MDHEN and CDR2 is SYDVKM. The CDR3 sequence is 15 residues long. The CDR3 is CASSFDGGGPSTQYF. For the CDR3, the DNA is TGTGCCAGCAGTTTTGACGGGGGAGGCCCAAGTACGCAGTATTTT.

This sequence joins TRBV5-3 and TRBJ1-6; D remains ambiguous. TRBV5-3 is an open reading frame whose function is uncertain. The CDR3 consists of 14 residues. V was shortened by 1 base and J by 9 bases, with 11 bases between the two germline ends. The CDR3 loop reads CARSLSWAASPLHF. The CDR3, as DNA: TGTGCCAGAAGCTTGAGTTGGGCGGCTTCACCCCTCCACTTT.

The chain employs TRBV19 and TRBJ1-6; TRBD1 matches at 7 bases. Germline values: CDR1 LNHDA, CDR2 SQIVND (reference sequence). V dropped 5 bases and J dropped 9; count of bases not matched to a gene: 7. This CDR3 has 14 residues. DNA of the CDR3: TGTGCCAGTAGTGCCCAGGGGGAGCGTTCACCCCTCCACTTT. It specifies CASSAQGERSPLHF. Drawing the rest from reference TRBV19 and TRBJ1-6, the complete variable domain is DGGITQSPKYLFRKEGQNVTLSCEQNLNHDAMYWYRQDPGQGLRLIYYSQIVNDFQKGDIAEGYSVSREKKESFPLTVTSAQKNPTAFYLCASSAQGERSPLHFGNGTRLTVT.

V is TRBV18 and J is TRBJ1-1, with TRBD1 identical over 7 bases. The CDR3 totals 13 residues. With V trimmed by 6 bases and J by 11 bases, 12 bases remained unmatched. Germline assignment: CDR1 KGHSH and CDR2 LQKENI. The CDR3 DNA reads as TGTGCCAGCTCTCCAACACAACAGGGGTGGGCTTTCTTT. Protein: CASSPTQQGWAFF.

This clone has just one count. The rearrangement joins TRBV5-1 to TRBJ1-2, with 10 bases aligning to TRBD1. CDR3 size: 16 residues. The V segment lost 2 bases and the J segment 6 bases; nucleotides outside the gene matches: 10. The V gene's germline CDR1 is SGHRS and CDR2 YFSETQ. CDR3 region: CASSFSGTGVYDGYTF. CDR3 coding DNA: TGCGCCAGCAGCTTTTCCGGGACAGGGGTTTATGATGGCTACACCTTC. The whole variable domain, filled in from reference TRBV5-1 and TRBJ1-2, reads KAGVTQTPRYLIKTRGQQVTLSCSPISGHRSVSWYQQTPGQGLQFLFEYFSETQRNKGNFPGRFSGRQFSNSRSEMNVSTLELGDSALYLCASSFSGTGVYDGYTFGSGTRLTVV.

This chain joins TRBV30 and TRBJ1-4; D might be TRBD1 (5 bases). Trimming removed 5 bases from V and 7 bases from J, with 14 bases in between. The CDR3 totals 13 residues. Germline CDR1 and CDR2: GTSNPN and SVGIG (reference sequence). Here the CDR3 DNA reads TGTGCCTGGGGGTGGGGGGAGCTTGAAAAACTGTTTTTT. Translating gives CAWGWGELEKLFF.

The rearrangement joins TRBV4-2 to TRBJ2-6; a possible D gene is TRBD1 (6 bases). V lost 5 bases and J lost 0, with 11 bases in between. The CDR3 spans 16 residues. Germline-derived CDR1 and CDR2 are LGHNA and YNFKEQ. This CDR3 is CASSRTDVSGANVLTF. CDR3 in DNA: TGTGCCAGCAGCAGGACAGATGTCTCTGGGGCCAACGTCCTGACTTTC.

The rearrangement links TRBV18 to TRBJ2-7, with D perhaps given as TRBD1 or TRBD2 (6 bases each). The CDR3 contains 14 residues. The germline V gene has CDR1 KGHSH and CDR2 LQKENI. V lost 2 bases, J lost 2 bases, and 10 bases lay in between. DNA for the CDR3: TGTGCCAGCTCACCAGGAGGGGGGCCCTACGAGCAGTACTTC. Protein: CASSPGGGPYEQYF.

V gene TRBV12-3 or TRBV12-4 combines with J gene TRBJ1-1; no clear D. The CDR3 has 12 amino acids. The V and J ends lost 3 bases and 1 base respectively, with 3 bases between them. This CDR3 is CASSFTNTEAFF. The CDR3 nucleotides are TGTGCCAGCAGTTTCACGAACACTGAAGCTTTCTTT.

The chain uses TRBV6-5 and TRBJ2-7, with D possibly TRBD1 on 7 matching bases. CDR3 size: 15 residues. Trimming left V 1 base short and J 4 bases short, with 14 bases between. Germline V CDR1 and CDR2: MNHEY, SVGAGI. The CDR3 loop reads CASSYWRGPGYEQYF. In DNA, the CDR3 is TGTGCCAGCAGTTACTGGAGGGGGCCCGGGTACGAGCAGTACTTC.

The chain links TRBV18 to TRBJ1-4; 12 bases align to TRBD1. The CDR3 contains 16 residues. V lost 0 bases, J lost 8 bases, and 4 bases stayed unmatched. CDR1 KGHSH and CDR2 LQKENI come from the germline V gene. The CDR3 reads CASSPPGGTGGEKLFF. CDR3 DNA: TGTGCCAGCTCACCACCTGGTGGGACAGGGGGCGAAAAACTGTTTTTT.

CDR3 DNA sequence: TGTGCCAGCAGCTCTCTGGGCGGGACAGGAGACGAGCAGTACTTC. It is translated as CASSSLGGTGDEQYF. The chain carries TRBV28 and TRBJ2-7, with 8 bases identical to TRBD1. V trimming: 6 bases; J trimming: 5 bases; junction bases outside the gene matches: 12. Germline V gene data show CDR1 as MDHEN and CDR2 as SYDVKM. The CDR3 sequence is 15 residues long.

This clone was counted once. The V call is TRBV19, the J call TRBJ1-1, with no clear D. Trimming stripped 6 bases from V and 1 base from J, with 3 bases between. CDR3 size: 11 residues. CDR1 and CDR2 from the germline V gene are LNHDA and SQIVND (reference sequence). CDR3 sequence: CASRKNTEAFF. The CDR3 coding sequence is TGTGCCAGTAGGAAGAACACTGAAGCTTTCTTT.

The CDR3 DNA reads as TGTGCCAGCAGCGTCGCGGACAACACAGATACGCAGTATTTT. It codes for CASSVADNTDTQYF. The chain employs TRBV9 and TRBJ2-3; weak D call: TRBD1 (5 bases). This CDR3 comprises 14 residues. The germline V and J ends were trimmed by 2 bases and 2 bases, with 9 bases remaining between them. Germline V gene lookup returns CDR1 SGDLS and CDR2 YYNGEE.

The CDR3 nucleotides are TGTGCCAGCAGCCCTTCGGCCCTCCGGGGGACCGGGGAGCTGTTTTTT. Protein product: CASSPSALRGTGELFF. This chain joins TRBV11-2 and TRBJ2-2; tentative D call: TRBD2 (6 bases). Germline CDR1 is SGHAT and CDR2 is FQNNGV. This CDR3 comprises 16 residues. Trimming removed 5 bases at V and 5 bases at J, with 18 bases between.

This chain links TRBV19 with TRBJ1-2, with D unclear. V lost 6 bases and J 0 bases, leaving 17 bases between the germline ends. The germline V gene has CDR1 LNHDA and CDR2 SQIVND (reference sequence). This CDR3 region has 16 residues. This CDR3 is CASSEGMGSSNYGYTF. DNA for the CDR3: TGTGCCAGTAGCGAGGGTATGGGAAGTTCTAACTATGGCTACACCTTC. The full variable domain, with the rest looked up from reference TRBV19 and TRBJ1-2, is DGGITQSPKYLFRKEGQNVTLSCEQNLNHDAMYWYRQDPGQGLRLIYYSQIVNDFQKGDIAEGYSVSREKKESFPLTVTSAQKNPTAFYLCASSEGMGSSNYGYTFGSGTRLTVV.